One sample yielded the 17 T cell receptor beta chains listed below, sequenced in a study of PD-1 blockade in classical Hodgkin lymphoma. The data were produced by immunoSEQ multiplex PCR, yet TCRdb's version contains in-frame clones alone and is incomplete. The repertoire includes approximately 79,000 clones, around 90% of them detected once, and about 2.6% sits in the top ten. Every patient experienced relapse after autologous stem cell transplantation, and brentuximab vedotin exposure varied. The material was peripheral blood mononuclear cells (PBMCs), obtained before the second cycle of nivolumab. Receptors were obtained from a human donor with classical Hodgkin lymphoma.

V usage is TRBV28 and J usage is TRBJ1-1; unclear D gene. In germline, CDR1 is MDHEN, CDR2 SYDVKM. This CDR3 comprises 15 residues. The V end was cut by 3 bases, the J end by 2 bases, with 13 bases between. CDR3 coding DNA: TGTGCCAGCAGTTTTCATGGCCGGACCAACACTGAAGCTTTCTTT. Protein: CASSFHGRTNTEAFF.

V gene TRBV28 combines with J gene TRBJ1-4, with D possibly matching TRBD1 (5 bases). V lost 6 bases to trimming and J lost 8 bases, with 16 bases between them. There are 14 residues in the CDR3. The germline V gene has CDR1 MDHEN and CDR2 SYDVKM. For the CDR3, the DNA is TGTGCCAGCAGCCAGGGTTACTGGAACGAAAAACTGTTTTTT. It is translated as CASSQGYWNEKLFF.

V and J are TRBV11-2 and TRBJ2-2; weak D call: TRBD2 (5 bases). The length of the CDR3 is 14 residues. The germline gives CDR1 SGHAT, CDR2 FQNNGV. V dropped 6 bases and J dropped 4 bases, with 12 bases sitting between them. The CDR3 bases are TGTGCCAGCAGGGTACTAGTCAGCACCGGGGAGCTGTTTTTT. Amino acid sequence: CASRVLVSTGELFF.

This chain uses TRBV10-2 with TRBJ2-1; D is ambiguous. The germline CDR1 and CDR2 sequences are WSHSY and SAAADI. The V gene lost 9 bases and the J gene lost 1 base, with 1 base spanning the gap. CDR3 length: 10 residues. CDR3 sequence (DNA): TGCGCCAGTTCCTACAATGAGCAGTTCTTC. Residues: CASSYNEQFF.

J is TRBJ1-2 and V is TRBV5-1; D might be TRBD1 (5 bases). The ends were cut back, 3 bases at V and 1 base at J, with 19 bases in the middle. Germline CDR1 SGHRS, CDR2 YFSETQ. The CDR3 spans 17 residues. CDR3 sequence (DNA): TGCGCCAGCAGCTCGTCTTTGGAGGGGAAGGTTAACTATGGCTACACCTTC. The encoded protein is CASSSSLEGKVNYGYTF. The whole variable domain, remainder taken from reference TRBV5-1 and TRBJ1-2, is KAGVTQTPRYLIKTRGQQVTLSCSPISGHRSVSWYQQTPGQGLQFLFEYFSETQRNKGNFPGRFSGRQFSNSRSEMNVSTLELGDSALYLCASSSSLEGKVNYGYTFGSGTRLTVV.

The genes are TRBV9 and TRBJ2-3, with D perhaps matching TRBD1 or TRBD2 (5 bases each). There are 17 residues in the CDR3. The germline V gene has CDR1 SGDLS and CDR2 YYNGEE. V was shortened by 0 bases and J by 0 bases, with 14 bases between the two germline ends. The CDR3 reads CASSVADRRTSTDTQYF. In DNA, the CDR3 is TGTGCCAGCAGCGTAGCCGACAGACGGACTAGCACAGATACGCAGTATTTT.

This sequence joins TRBV5-4 and TRBJ1-4; D unresolved. This CDR3 region has 15 residues. With 2 bases removed from V and 4 bases from J, the gap between germline ends came to 12 bases. Looked up from germline, CDR1 is SGHNT and CDR2 is YYREEE (reference sequence). The CDR3 loop reads CASSLVGQDNEKLFF. CDR3 coding DNA: TGTGCCAGCAGCTTAGTAGGCCAGGATAATGAAAAACTGTTTTTT.

This sequence joins TRBV27 and TRBJ2-2; 10 bases agree with TRBD2. V dropped 5 bases and J dropped 4; count of bases not matched to a gene: 7. Germline values: CDR1 MNHEY, CDR2 SMNVEV (reference sequence). The length of the CDR3 is 16 residues. CDR3 DNA: TGTGCCAGCAGTCCCCGGGCTAGCGGGAGCACCGGGGAGCTGTTTTTT. Protein sequence: CASSPRASGSTGELFF.

This sequence joins TRBV27 and TRBJ2-1; 9 nucleotides agree with TRBD2. Germline CDR1 is MNHEY and CDR2 is SMNVEV (reference sequence). This CDR3 has 20 amino acids. The V segment lost 1 base and the J segment 6 bases; nucleotides outside the gene matches: 19. The CDR3 reads CASSLFGGMAGGPGVNEQFF. Written as DNA, the CDR3 is TGTGCCAGCAGTTTATTTGGGGGCATGGCGGGAGGGCCGGGGGTCAATGAGCAGTTCTTC.

V gene TRBV4-1 combines with J gene TRBJ2-2; weak D call: TRBD1 (5 bases). Trimming pared 4 bases from V and 2 bases from J, leaving 17 bases between. Germline CDR1 MGHRA, CDR2 YSYEKL. There are 17 residues in the CDR3. Written as DNA, the CDR3 is TGCGCCAGCAGCCCTACTACGAATCAGGGTAACACCGGGGAGCTGTTTTTT. Translating gives CASSPTTNQGNTGELFF.

The rearrangement uses TRBV30 and TRBJ2-1; D is unclear. Germline V lookup: CDR1 GTSNPN, CDR2 SVGIG (reference sequence). The CDR3 extends over 15 amino acids. V was clipped by 5 bases and J by 5 bases, with 19 bases between them. CDR3 coding DNA: TGTGCCTGGTTAACAACGACCCCCCTAAACAATGAGCAGTTCTTC. This codes for CAWLTTTPLNNEQFF.

In this sample, this clone turned up once. The V gene is TRBV6-5, the J gene TRBJ1-1; TRBD1 agrees at 7 bases. Germline CDR1 MNHEY, CDR2 SVGAGI. With 1 base clipped from V and 3 bases from J, the junction kept 8 bases outside the gene matches. The CDR3 is 16 residues long. CDR3 protein: CASSYLSSRGDTEAFF. In DNA, the CDR3 is TGTGCCAGCAGTTACTTATCGTCCAGGGGGGACACTGAAGCTTTCTTT.

This clone was counted a single time. V gene TRBV2 combines with J gene TRBJ2-2; the match to TRBD2 covers 10 bases. The CDR3 covers 15 residues. Germline assignment: CDR1 SNHLY and CDR2 FYNNEI. After removal of 7 bases from V and 3 bases from J, the junction contained 5 bases not matched to a gene. CDR3 sequence reads: CASKREGVYTGELFF. CDR3 bases: TGTGCCAGCAAGCGGGAGGGTGTCTACACCGGGGAGCTGTTTTTT.

V is TRBV12-5 and J is TRBJ2-1; no definite D call. This CDR3 contains 12 residues. V was trimmed by 4 bases and J by 7 bases, leaving 8 bases between them. Germline CDR1 is LGHNT and CDR2 is FRNRAP. The chain's CDR3 is CASGYLGNEQFF. The CDR3 bases are TGTGCTAGTGGTTACTTGGGGAATGAGCAGTTCTTC. Using reference TRBV12-5 and TRBJ2-1 for the parts outside the CDR3, the full variable domain is DARVTQTPRHKVTEMGQEVTMRCQPILGHNTVFWYRQTMMQGLELLAYFRNRAPLDDSGMPKDRFSAEMPDATLATLKIQPSEPRDSAVYFCASGYLGNEQFFGPGTRLTVL.

The J gene is TRBJ2-3, the V gene TRBV5-1, with 7 bases identical to TRBD1. CDR3 length: 13 amino acids. CDR1 is SGHRS, CDR2 YFSETQ, per germline. V lost 4 bases, J lost 6 bases, and 5 bases stayed unmatched. The DNA for the CDR3 is TGCGCCAGCAGCCCCCGGGACAGCGATACGCAGTATTTT. Translated: CASSPRDSDTQYF. Supplemented by reference TRBV5-1 and TRBJ2-3, the full variable domain reads KAGVTQTPRYLIKTRGQQVTLSCSPISGHRSVSWYQQTPGQGLQFLFEYFSETQRNKGNFPGRFSGRQFSNSRSEMNVSTLELGDSALYLCASSPRDSDTQYFGPGTRLTVL.

The chain is built from TRBV6-4 and TRBJ1-2; 11 bases agree with TRBD1. V dropped 6 bases and J dropped 4; count of bases not matched to a gene: 7. Germline loops: CDR1 MRHNA, CDR2 SNTAGT. The CDR3 is 15 amino acids. For the CDR3, the DNA is TGTGCCAGCAGGAAAGGACAGGGGGCGAGCTATGGCTACACCTTC. Translating it yields CASRKGQGASYGYTF.

The V gene is TRBV12-5, the J gene TRBJ1-1; D gene ambiguous. V was shortened by 0 bases and J by 3 bases, with 14 bases between the two germline ends. The CDR3 is 16 amino acids. Germline-derived CDR1 and CDR2 are LGHNT and FRNRAP. The CDR3 protein is CASGLVRGRVHTEAFF. The CDR3 bases are TGTGCTAGTGGTTTGGTACGGGGTCGTGTACACACTGAAGCTTTCTTT.